The 20 T cell receptor beta chains below come from one sample, sequenced in a study of blood T cells in healthy people across ages. Primers used in a second PCR of roughly 6 to 11 cycles were a sample-barcoded 5' primer and a J-beta primer mix. TCRdb passed the 5' RACE reads through MiXCR, listing each CDR3 protein once. Of 790,000 or so distinct CDR3 sequences in the sample, roughly three fifths were seen once. Sample: blood. The receptors derive from a man in his forties or fifties in good health.

The chain links TRBV6-5 to TRBJ2-5; perhaps D is TRBD1 or TRBD2 (5 bases each). Trimming cost V 6 bases and J 7 bases, with 18 bases left between them. The CDR3 spans 14 residues. Germline V lookup: CDR1 MNHEY, CDR2 SVGAGI. The CDR3 DNA reads TGTGCCAGCAGATACACCGGGACCGTGGGGACCCAGTACTTC. Protein product: CASRYTGTVGTQYF.

The chain recombines TRBV9 with TRBJ1-2; D ambiguous. The germline V gene encodes CDR1 SGDLS and CDR2 YYNGEE. This CDR3 contains 17 residues. Trimming took 0 bases from V and 3 from J, leaving 18 bases between them. CDR3 sequence (DNA): TGTGCCAGCAGCGTAGCCCTGCAATGGACGGCCGACTATGGCTACACCTTC. Translating it yields CASSVALQWTADYGYTF.

The CDR3 loop reads CASSGLGGIRNEQFF. CDR3 coding DNA: TGTGCCAGCAGCGGACTCGGGGGGATTCGTAATGAGCAGTTCTTC. The chain carries TRBV2 and TRBJ2-1, with TRBD2 matching over 7 bases. The CDR3 sequence is 15 residues long. The germline V gene has CDR1 SNHLY and CDR2 FYNNEI. Trimming cost V 6 bases and J 7 bases; bases outside gene matches: 12. The complete variable domain, with remaining parts taken from reference TRBV2 and TRBJ2-1, reads EPEVTQTPSHQVTQMGQEVILRCVPISNHLYFYWYRQILGQKVEFLVSFYNNEISEKSEIFDDQFSVERPDGSNFTLKIRSTKLEDSAMYFCASSGLGGIRNEQFFGPGTRLTVL.

The chain links TRBV12-3 or TRBV12-4 to TRBJ1-4; tentatively, D is TRBD1 (5 bases). The CDR3 runs to 16 residues. The V end lost 8 bases, the J end lost 8 bases, and 24 bases lay between the germline ends. The CDR3 protein is CASGQPFGRKKEKLFF. The CDR3 DNA reads as TGTGCCAGCGGACAACCCTTTGGGCGGAAGAAGGAAAAACTGTTTTTT.

The chain employs TRBV27 and TRBJ1-1; 7 positions match TRBD1. Trimming removed 4 bases from V and 4 bases from J; junction bases left unmatched: 6. CDR1 MNHEY and CDR2 SMNVEV come from the germline V gene (reference sequence). The CDR3 extends over 14 amino acids. CDR3 residues: CASSWGSGGTEAFF. The CDR3 DNA is TGTGCCAGCAGTTGGGGGTCAGGGGGCACTGAAGCTTTCTTT.

The V gene is TRBV15, the J gene TRBJ2-3; perhaps TRBD2 as D (6 bases). Germline CDR1 and CDR2: LNHNV and YYDKDF (reference sequence). The CDR3 loop spans 13 amino acids. Between the trimmed V and J ends, which lost 5 bases and 0 bases, there was a span of 6 bases. The chain's CDR3 is CATSRGSTDTQYF. Here the CDR3 DNA reads TGTGCCACCAGCCGGGGGAGCACAGATACGCAGTATTTT.

There are a few counts of this clonotype. One junction end does not reproduce the germline sequence, and a read error may be involved. The chain recombines TRBV6-4 with TRBJ2-4; D ambiguous. From germline, CDR1 is MRHNA and CDR2 SNTAGT. The CDR3 consists of 15 residues. CDR3 DNA: TGTGCCAGCAGTGACTCGGGCAGCCCGAAAAACATTCGGTACTTC. As protein: CASSDSGSPKNIRYF.

The V call is TRBV29-1, the J call TRBJ2-1; no firm D call. The DNA matches TRBJ2-7 better at its end, which makes the J call doubtful. From germline, CDR1 is SQVTM and CDR2 ANQGSEA. The CDR3 spans 17 residues. CDR3 coding DNA: TGCAGCGTTGGGGTAGCATCCCCTTTAAACTCCTACAATGAGCAGTACTTC. This codes for CSVGVASPLNSYNEQYF.

V gene TRBV29-1 combines with J gene TRBJ2-7; 9 bases fit TRBD1. The V gene end was trimmed by 2 bases and the J gene end by 3 bases; junction bases not matched to a gene: 11. Per germline, CDR1 SQVTM and CDR2 ANQGSEA. The CDR3 is 16 amino acids. The CDR3: CSVELLGQGGNYEQYF. The CDR3 DNA follows: TGCAGCGTTGAACTCTTGGGACAGGGTGGAAACTACGAGCAGTACTTC.

The chain has TRBV12-5 and TRBJ2-4, with 7 bases lining up with TRBD1. Germline assignment: CDR1 LGHNT and CDR2 FRNRAP. CDR3 size: 18 residues. J lost 0 bases, V lost 2 bases, and 10 bases had no gene match. This CDR3 reads CASGLPRQGSVAKNIQYF. In DNA, the CDR3 is TGTGCTAGTGGTTTGCCACGACAGGGCAGTGTAGCCAAAAACATTCAGTACTTC.

This rearrangement joins TRBV18 to TRBJ1-5, with 7 bases aligning to TRBD1. The junction had 3 bases not matched to a gene; V was cut back by 4 bases and J by 6 bases. The CDR3 loop spans 13 amino acids. Germline values: CDR1 KGHSH, CDR2 LQKENI. The CDR3 nucleotides are TGTGCCAGCTCACAGGGGGCAGGTCAGCCCCAGCATTTT. Its translation: CASSQGAGQPQHF.

This clonotype has more than one count but fewer than ten. V usage is TRBV27 and J usage is TRBJ2-3; D is unclear. The CDR3 consists of 16 residues. Germline loops: CDR1 MNHEY, CDR2 SMNVEV (reference sequence). The V end was cut by 2 bases, the J end by 2 bases, with 14 bases between. The CDR3 bases are TGTGCCAGCAGTTTAGTACCGCCCCGACCCACAGATACGCAGTATTTT. Translation: CASSLVPPRPTDTQYF.

The rearrangement joins TRBV15 to TRBJ1-2; D ambiguous. Trimming stripped 0 bases from V and 4 bases from J, with 9 bases between. The CDR3 spans 14 residues. Looked up from germline, CDR1 is LNHNV and CDR2 is YYDKDF (reference sequence). The CDR3 region is CATSRDQQTYGYTF. DNA of the CDR3: TGTGCCACCAGCAGAGATCAACAGACCTATGGCTACACCTTC.

V and J are TRBV14 and TRBJ2-5, with a tentative D call TRBD1 (6 bases). This CDR3 contains 16 residues. V lost 0 bases, J lost 0 bases, and 11 bases lay in between. CDR1 SGHDN and CDR2 FVKESK come from the germline V gene. In DNA, the CDR3 is TGTGCCAGCAGCCAAGACAGGGGACGGTACCAAGAGACCCAGTACTTC. Its translation: CASSQDRGRYQETQYF.

The chain joins TRBV20-1 to TRBJ2-7; 13 nucleotides align to TRBD2. This CDR3 region has 16 residues. V was pared by 6 bases and J by 3 bases, with 11 bases of the junction left unmatched. Germline CDR1 reads DFQATT; CDR2 reads SNEGSKA (reference sequence). CDR3 region: CSAPFGTSGTRYEQYF. Here the CDR3 DNA reads TGCAGTGCCCCATTTGGGACTAGCGGGACCCGCTACGAGCAGTACTTC.

The chain combines TRBV4-1 with TRBJ2-3, with 9 bases lining up with TRBD2. With 1 base clipped from V and 4 bases from J, the junction kept 9 bases outside the gene matches. In germline, CDR1 is MGHRA, CDR2 YSYEKL. This CDR3 region has 17 residues. The CDR3 DNA reads TGCGCCAGCAGCCAAGTCTACGTAGCTAGCGGGGCAGATACGCAGTATTTT. Protein: CASSQVYVASGADTQYF.

This sequence joins TRBV24-1 and TRBJ2-3; 9 positions match TRBD2. J gave up 4 bases and V 7 bases, and 11 bases lay outside the gene matches. The CDR3 is 16 amino acids. Germline CDR1 and CDR2: KGHDR and SFDVKD. The CDR3 loop reads CATSSRSGGHADTQYF. For the CDR3, the DNA is TGTGCCACCAGCTCCCGAAGCGGGGGGCACGCAGATACGCAGTATTTT.

V gene TRBV6-4 combines with J gene TRBJ2-1; TRBD1 matches at 7 bases. The CDR3 is 15 amino acids. With V trimmed by 5 bases and J by 3 bases, 7 bases remained unmatched. CDR1 and CDR2 from the germline V gene are MRHNA and SNTAGT. As DNA, the CDR3 is TGTGCCAGCAGTCTTGGGACAGCCAGCTACAATGAGCAGTTCTTC. Its protein product is CASSLGTASYNEQFF.

The chain carries TRBV5-1 and TRBJ2-7; 9 bases align to TRBD1. The trim removed 4 bases at V and 6 bases at J, leaving 8 bases unmatched. Germline V CDR1 and CDR2: SGHRS, YFSETQ. This CDR3 contains 14 residues. DNA of the CDR3: TGCGCCAGCAGCATACCCGGGACAGGGACCGAGCAGTACTTC. Protein product: CASSIPGTGTEQYF.

The rearrangement links TRBV27 to TRBJ2-3; 8 bases fit TRBD2. The CDR3 loop spans 15 amino acids. The germline gives CDR1 MNHEY, CDR2 SMNVEV (reference sequence). Trimming cost V 4 bases and J 4 bases; bases outside gene matches: 7. CDR3 sequence (DNA): TGTGCCAGCAGTTCCCAAGCGGGAGTGGCAGATACGCAGTATTTT. Its protein is CASSSQAGVADTQYF.